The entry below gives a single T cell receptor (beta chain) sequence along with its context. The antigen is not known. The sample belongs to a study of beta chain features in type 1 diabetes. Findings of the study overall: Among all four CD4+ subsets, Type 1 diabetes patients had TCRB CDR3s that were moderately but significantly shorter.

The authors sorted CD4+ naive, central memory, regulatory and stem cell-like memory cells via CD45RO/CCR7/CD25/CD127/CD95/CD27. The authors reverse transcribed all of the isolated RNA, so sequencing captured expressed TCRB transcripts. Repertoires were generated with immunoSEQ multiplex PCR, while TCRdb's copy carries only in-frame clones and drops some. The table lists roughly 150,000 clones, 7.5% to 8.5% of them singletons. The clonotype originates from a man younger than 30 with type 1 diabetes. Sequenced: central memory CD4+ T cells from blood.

The CDR3 spells CAWRPGVSTEAFF. CDR3 in DNA: TGTGCCTGGAGGCCAGGGGTGAGCACTGAAGCTTTCTTT. The chain combines TRBV30 with TRBJ1-1, with D perhaps matching TRBD1 (6 bases). Trimming left V 3 bases short and J 4 bases short, with 12 bases between. The CDR3 has 13 amino acids. The germline V gene has CDR1 GTSNPN and CDR2 SVGIG (reference sequence).